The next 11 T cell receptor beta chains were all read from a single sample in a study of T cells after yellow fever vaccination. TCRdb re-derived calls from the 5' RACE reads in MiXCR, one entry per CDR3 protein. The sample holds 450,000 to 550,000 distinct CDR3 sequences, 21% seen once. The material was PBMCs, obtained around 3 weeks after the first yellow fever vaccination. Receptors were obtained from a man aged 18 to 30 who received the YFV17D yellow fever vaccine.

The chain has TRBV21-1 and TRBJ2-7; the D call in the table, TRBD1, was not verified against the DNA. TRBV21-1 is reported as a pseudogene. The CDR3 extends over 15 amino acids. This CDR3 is CASSKAPQGQGTRNF. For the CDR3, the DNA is TGTGCCAGCAGCAAGGCCCCTCAGGGTCAAGGAACCCGGAACTTC.

CDR3 nucleotides: TGTGCCACCAGCAGAGACGGGGGCCGGGGAACCTCTAACGAGCAGTACTTC. As protein: CATSRDGGRGTSNEQYF. The chain uses TRBV15 and TRBJ2-7; D tentatively fits TRBD1 or TRBD2 (6 bases each). This CDR3 has 17 amino acids. Germline assignment: CDR1 LNHNV and CDR2 YYDKDF (reference sequence). The V and J ends lost 0 bases and 5 bases respectively, with 20 bases between them.

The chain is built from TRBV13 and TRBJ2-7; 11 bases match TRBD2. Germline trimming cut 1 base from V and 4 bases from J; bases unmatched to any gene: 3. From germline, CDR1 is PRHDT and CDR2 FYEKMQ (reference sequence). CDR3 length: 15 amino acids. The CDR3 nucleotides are TGTGCCAGCAGCTTAGTCCCTAGCGGGGGGTACGAGCAGTACTTC. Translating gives CASSLVPSGGYEQYF.

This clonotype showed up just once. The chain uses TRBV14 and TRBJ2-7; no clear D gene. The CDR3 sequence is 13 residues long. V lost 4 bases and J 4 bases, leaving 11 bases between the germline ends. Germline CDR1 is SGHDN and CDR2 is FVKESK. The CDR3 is CASSPSPAYEQYF. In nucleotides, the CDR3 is TGTGCCAGCAGCCCGAGTCCGGCGTACGAGCAGTACTTC.

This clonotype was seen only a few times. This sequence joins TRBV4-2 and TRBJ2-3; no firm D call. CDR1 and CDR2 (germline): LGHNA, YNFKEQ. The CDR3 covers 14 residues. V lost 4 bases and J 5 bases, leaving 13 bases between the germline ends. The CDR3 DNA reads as TGTGCCAGCAGCCTCGGAACTGCGGAAGATACGCAGTATTTT. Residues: CASSLGTAEDTQYF.

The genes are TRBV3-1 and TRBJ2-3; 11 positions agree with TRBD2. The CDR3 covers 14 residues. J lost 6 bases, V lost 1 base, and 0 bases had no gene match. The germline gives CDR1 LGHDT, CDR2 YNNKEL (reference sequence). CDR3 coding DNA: TGTGCCAGCAGCCAAGGACTAGCGGGGGATACGCAGTATTTT. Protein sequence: CASSQGLAGDTQYF.

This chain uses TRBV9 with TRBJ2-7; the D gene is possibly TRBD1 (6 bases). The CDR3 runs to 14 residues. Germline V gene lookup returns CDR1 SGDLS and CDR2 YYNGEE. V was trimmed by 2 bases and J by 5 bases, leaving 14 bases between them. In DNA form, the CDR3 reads TGTGCCAGCAGCGTTGGGACAAGATCTAACGAGCAGTACTTC. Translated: CASSVGTRSNEQYF.

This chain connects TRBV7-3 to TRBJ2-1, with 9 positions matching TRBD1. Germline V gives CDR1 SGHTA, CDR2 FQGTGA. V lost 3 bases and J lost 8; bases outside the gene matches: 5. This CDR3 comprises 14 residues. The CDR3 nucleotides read TGTGCCAGCAGCTTCACAGGGGGCTTGGATGAGCAGTTCTTC. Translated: CASSFTGGLDEQFF.

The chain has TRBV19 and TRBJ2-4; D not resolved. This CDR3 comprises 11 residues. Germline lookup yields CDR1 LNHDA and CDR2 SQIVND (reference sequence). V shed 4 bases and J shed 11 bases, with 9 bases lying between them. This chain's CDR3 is CASSSPGVQYF. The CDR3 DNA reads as TGTGCCAGTAGTAGCCCGGGCGTTCAGTACTTC.

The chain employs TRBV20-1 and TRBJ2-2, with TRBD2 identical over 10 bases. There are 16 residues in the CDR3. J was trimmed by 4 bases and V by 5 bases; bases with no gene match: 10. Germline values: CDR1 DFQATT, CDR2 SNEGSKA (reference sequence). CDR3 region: CSAGLAGDRGTGELFF. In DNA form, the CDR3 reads TGCAGTGCTGGGCTAGCGGGGGATCGGGGCACCGGGGAGCTGTTTTTT.

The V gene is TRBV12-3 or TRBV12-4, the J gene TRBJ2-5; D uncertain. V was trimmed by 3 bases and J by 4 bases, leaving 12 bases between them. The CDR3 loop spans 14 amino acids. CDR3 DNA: TGTGCCAGCAGTTTCGACGGATACCTAGAGACCCAGTACTTC. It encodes CASSFDGYLETQYF.